Given below is one TCR beta chain in context. Antigen unknown. This sample was taken from a study of cytomegalovirus exposure and HLA in healthy donors. The PCR ran on 60 Vbeta and 13 Jbeta primers. TCRdb's table, derived via immunoSEQ multiplex PCR, lists solely in-frame clones and lacks some. This sample has 120,000 to 150,000 clones, with approximately 79% found just once. The ends were cut back, 0 bases at V and 4 bases at J, with 7 bases in the middle. The V gene's germline CDR1 is SGDLS and CDR2 YYNGEE. There are 13 residues in the CDR3. Findings of the study overall: The authors judged a highly shared variant cluster likely a sequencing artifact.

What was sequenced was PBMCs. The chain couples TRBV9 to TRBJ1-2; no clear D gene. The receptor comes from a man between 18 and 29 years old in good health and CMV-seronegative. The CDR3 DNA follows: TGTGCCAGCAGCGTAGTTACGGGCTATGGCTACACCTTC. Protein sequence: CASSVVTGYGYTF.